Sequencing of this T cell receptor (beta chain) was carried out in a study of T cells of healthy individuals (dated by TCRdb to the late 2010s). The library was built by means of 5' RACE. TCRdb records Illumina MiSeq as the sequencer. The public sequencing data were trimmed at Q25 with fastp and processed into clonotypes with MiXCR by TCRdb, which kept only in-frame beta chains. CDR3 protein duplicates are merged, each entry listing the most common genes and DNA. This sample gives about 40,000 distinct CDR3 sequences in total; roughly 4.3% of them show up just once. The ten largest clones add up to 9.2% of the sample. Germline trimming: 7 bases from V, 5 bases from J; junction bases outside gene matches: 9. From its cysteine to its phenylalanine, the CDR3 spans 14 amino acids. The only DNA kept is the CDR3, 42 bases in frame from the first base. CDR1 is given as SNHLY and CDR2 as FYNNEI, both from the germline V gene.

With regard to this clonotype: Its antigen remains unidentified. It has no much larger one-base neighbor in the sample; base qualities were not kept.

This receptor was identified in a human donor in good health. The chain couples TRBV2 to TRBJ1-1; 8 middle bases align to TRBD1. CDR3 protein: CASTITTGETEAFF. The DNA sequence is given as TGTGCCAGCACCATAACGACAGGGGAAACTGAAGCTTTCTTT.